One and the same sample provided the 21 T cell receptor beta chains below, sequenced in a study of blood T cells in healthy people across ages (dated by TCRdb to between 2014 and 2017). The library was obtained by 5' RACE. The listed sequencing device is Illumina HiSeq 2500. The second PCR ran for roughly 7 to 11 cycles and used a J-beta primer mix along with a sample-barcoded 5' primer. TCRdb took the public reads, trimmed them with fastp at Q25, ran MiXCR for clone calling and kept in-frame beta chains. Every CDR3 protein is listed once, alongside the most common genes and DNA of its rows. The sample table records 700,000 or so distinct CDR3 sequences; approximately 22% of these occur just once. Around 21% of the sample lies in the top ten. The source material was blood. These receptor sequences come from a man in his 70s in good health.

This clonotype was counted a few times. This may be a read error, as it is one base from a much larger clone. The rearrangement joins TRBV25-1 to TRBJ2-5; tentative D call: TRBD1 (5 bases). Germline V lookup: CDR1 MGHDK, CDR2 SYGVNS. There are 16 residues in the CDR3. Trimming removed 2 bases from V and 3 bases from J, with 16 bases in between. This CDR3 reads CASSERGGRAEETQYF. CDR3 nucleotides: TGTGCCAGCAGTGAAAGGGGTGGCAGGGCCGAAGAGACCCAGTACTTC.

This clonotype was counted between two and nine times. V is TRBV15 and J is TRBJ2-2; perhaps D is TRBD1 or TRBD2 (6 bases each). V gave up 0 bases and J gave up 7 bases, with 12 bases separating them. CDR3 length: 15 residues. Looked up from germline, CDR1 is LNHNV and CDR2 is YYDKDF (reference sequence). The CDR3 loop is CATSREGGQSGELFF. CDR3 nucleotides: TGTGCCACCAGCAGAGAGGGGGGCCAGAGCGGGGAGCTGTTTTTT.

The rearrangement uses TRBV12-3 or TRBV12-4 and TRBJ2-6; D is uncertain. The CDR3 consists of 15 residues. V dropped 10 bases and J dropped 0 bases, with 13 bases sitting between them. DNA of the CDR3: TGTGCCAAGAAAGATCAGAACTCTGGGGCCAACGTCCTGACTTTC. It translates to CAKKDQNSGANVLTF.

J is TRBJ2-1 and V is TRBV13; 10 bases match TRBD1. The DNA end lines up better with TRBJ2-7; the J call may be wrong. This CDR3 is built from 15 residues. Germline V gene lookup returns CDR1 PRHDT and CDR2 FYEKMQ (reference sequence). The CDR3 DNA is TGTGCCAGCAGCTTAGTTGGGACAGGGGATGACGAGCAGTACTTC. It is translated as CASSLVGTGDDEQYF.

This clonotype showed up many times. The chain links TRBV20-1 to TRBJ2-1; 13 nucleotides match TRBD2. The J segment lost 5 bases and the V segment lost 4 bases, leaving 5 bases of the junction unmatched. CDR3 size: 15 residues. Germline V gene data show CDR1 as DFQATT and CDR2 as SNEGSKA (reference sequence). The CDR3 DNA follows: TGCAGTGCTACCCGGACTAGCGGGAGTAACAATGAGCAGTTCTTC. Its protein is CSATRTSGSNNEQFF.

CDR3 sequence (DNA): TGTGCCAGCAGCTTTACAGCCGGGACTGGGATCGATGGGCAGTACTTC. It is translated as CASSFTAGTGIDGQYF. The chain combines TRBV13 with TRBJ2-7; D is perhaps TRBD2 (6 bases). This CDR3 spans 16 amino acids. Trimming shortened V by 3 bases and J by 9 bases, and 24 bases separated the two germline ends. Looked up from germline, CDR1 is PRHDT and CDR2 is FYEKMQ (reference sequence).

CDR3: CAISEARGQTNTEAFF. Here the CDR3 DNA reads TGTGCCATCAGTGAGGCCCGGGGACAAACGAACACTGAAGCTTTCTTT. The rearrangement uses TRBV10-3 and TRBJ1-1; tentative D call: TRBD1 (6 bases). CDR3 length equals 16 residues. V lost 2 bases and J lost 1, with 14 bases in between. Germline values: CDR1 ENHRY, CDR2 SYGVKD.

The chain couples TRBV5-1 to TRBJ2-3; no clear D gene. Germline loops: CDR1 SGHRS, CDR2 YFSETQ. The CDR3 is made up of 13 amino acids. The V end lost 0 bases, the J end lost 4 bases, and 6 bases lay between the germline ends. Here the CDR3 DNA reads TGCGCCAGCAGCTTGGTCCCCCCAGATACGCAGTATTTT. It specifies CASSLVPPDTQYF.

CDR3 sequence (DNA): TGCAGTTCGGGGGCTAACTATGGCTACACCTTC. Translated: CSSGANYGYTF. V is TRBV20-1 and J is TRBJ1-2, with TRBD1 as a possible D gene (5 bases). This CDR3 has 11 residues. The germline V and J ends were trimmed by 8 bases and 0 bases, with 7 bases remaining between them. The germline CDR1 and CDR2 sequences are DFQATT and SNEGSKA (reference sequence).

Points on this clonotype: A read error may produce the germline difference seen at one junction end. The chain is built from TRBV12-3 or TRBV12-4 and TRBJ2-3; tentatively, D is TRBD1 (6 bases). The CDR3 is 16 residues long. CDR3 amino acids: CASSLGGQPGTHTQYF. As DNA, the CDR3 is TGTGCCAGCAGTTTAGGGGGACAACCCGGCACACATACGCAGTATTTT.

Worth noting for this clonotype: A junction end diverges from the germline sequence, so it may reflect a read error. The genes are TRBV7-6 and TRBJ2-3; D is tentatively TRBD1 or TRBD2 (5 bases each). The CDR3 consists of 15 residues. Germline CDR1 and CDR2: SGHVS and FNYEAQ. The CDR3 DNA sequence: TGTACCAGCAGCCCGTCCTGGGGGTCTACAGATACGCAGTATTTT. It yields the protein CTSSPSWGSTDTQYF. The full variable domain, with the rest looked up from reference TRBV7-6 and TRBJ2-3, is GAGVSQSPRYKVTKRGQDVALRCDPISGHVSLYWYRQALGQGPEFLTYFNYEAQQDKSGLPNDRFSAERPEGSISTLTIQRTEQRDSAMYRCTSSPSWGSTDTQYFGPGTRLTVL.

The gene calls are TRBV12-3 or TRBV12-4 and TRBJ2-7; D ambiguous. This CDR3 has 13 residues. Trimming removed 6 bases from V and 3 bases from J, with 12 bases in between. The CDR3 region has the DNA TGTGCCAGCAGCCTAGGCTCCGTCTACGAGCAGTACTTC. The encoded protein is CASSLGSVYEQYF.

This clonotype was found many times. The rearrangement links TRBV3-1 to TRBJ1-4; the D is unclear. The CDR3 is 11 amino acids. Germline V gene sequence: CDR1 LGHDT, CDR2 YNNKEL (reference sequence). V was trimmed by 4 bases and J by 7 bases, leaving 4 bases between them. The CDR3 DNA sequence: TGTGCCAGCAGCCGTGGTGAAAAACTGTTTTTT. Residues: CASSRGEKLFF.

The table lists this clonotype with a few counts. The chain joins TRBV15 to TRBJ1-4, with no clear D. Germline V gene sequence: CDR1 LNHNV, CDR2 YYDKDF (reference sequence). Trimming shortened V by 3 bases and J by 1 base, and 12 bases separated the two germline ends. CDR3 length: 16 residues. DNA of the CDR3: TGTGCCACCAGCAGCTGGGCGAAGGGAACTAATGAAAAACTGTTTTTT. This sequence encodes CATSSWAKGTNEKLFF.

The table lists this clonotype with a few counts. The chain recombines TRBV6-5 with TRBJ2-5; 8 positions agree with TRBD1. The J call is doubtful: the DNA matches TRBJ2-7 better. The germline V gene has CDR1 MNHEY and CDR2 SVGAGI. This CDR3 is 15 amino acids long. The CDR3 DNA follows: TGTGCCAGCAGACTCGACAGGGGCGAAACCTACGAGCAGTACTTC. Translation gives CASRLDRGETYEQYF.

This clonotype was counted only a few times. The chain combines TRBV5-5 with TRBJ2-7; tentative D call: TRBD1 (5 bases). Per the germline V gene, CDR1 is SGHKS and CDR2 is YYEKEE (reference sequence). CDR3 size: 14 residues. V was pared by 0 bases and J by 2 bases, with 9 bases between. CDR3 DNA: TGTGCCAGCAGCTTGGGACAGTCGGCCTACGAGCAGTACTTC. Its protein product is CASSLGQSAYEQYF.

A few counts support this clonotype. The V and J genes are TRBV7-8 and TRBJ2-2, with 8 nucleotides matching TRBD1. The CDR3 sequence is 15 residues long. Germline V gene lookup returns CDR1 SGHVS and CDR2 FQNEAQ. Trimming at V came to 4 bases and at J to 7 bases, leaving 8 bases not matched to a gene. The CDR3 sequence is CASSSGQGRGGELFF. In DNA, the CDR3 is TGTGCCAGCAGCTCTGGACAGGGACGAGGCGGGGAGCTGTTTTTT.

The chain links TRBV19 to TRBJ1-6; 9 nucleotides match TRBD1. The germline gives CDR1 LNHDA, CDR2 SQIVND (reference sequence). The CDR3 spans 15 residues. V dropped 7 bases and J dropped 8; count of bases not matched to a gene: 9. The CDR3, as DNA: TGTGCCAGTACCCCCGGACAGGGGAGGGATTCACCCCTCCACTTT. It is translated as CASTPGQGRDSPLHF.

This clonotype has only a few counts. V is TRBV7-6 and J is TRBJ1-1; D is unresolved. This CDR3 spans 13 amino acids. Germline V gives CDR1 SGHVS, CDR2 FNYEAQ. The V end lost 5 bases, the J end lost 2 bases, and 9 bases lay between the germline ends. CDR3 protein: CASSPRYNTEAFF. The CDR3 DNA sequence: TGTGCCAGCAGCCCCCGGTATAACACTGAAGCTTTCTTT.

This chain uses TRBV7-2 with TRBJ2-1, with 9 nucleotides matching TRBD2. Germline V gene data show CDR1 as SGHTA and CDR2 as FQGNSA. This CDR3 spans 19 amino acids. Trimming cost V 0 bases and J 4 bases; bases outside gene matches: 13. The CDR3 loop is CASSLAGTSNFPSYNEQFF. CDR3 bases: TGTGCCAGCAGCTTAGCCGGGACTAGCAATTTTCCTAGTTACAATGAGCAGTTCTTC.

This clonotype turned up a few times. In DNA form, the CDR3 reads TGTGCCAGCAGTTTAAGGGAAAGGGCAGGAGACTACGAGCAGTACTTC. Translated, it gives CASSLRERAGDYEQYF. The chain couples TRBV27 to TRBJ2-1; no clear D. The closer fit of TRBJ2-7 to the DNA end suggests the J call may be wrong. In germline, CDR1 is MNHEY, CDR2 SMNVEV (reference sequence). The CDR3 totals 16 residues.